The 29 T cell receptor beta chains reported below all come from one sample, sequenced in a study of shared clonotypes between healthy human individuals. Sequencing used immunoSEQ multiplex PCR; TCRdb keeps in-frame clones, though not all of them. This table holds 650,000 to 700,000 clones, roughly 87% found once. The sequenced sample was memory CD8+ T cells from PBMCs. Subset described: CD45RO+ cells pooled with CCR7-negative TemRA cells. The source is a young man in good health. Some clones in this sample may be carry-over from other donors' samples.

This CDR3 reads CASRAGFHTEAFF. The CDR3 DNA reads as TGTGCCAGTAGGGCAGGGTTTCACACTGAAGCTTTCTTT. This sequence joins TRBV19 and TRBJ1-1; TRBD1 is a possible D gene (5 bases). Deletions cut 6 bases from V and 3 bases from J, with 11 bases between. Looked up from germline, CDR1 is LNHDA and CDR2 is SQIVND (reference sequence). This CDR3 is 13 amino acids long.

J is TRBJ1-1 and V is TRBV4-3; D ambiguous. This CDR3 contains 14 residues. Trimming removed 1 base from V and 5 bases from J, with 11 bases in between. Germline V gives CDR1 LGHNA, CDR2 YSLEER. CDR3 residues: CASSQGLGVTEAFF. In DNA form, the CDR3 reads TGCGCCAGCAGCCAAGGATTGGGAGTGACTGAAGCTTTCTTT.

Points on this clone: Other nucleotide sequences from this sample produce the same CDR3. The V and J genes are TRBV9 and TRBJ2-7; 7 nucleotides match TRBD2. Germline CDR1 is SGDLS and CDR2 is YYNGEE. The ends lost 0 bases at V and 4 bases at J; junction bases unmatched: 4. This CDR3 is built from 14 residues. The CDR3: CASSVAGSGYEQYF. DNA for the CDR3: TGTGCCAGCAGCGTAGCGGGTAGCGGGTACGAGCAGTACTTC.

This chain links TRBV4-1 with TRBJ1-2; possibly TRBD1 for D (6 bases). Germline CDR1 MGHRA, CDR2 YSYEKL. This CDR3 is built from 15 residues. Trimming removed 6 bases from V and 3 bases from J, with 17 bases in between. The CDR3 sequence is CASRDRNREDYGYTF. As DNA, the CDR3 is TGCGCCAGCAGAGATAGGAACAGGGAGGACTATGGCTACACCTTC.

This clone appeared once. The chain recombines TRBV27 with TRBJ2-1; D unclear. Germline CDR1 and CDR2: MNHEY and SMNVEV (reference sequence). The CDR3 runs 16 residues. Trimming pared 2 bases from V and 0 bases from J, leaving 11 bases between. DNA for the CDR3: TGTGCCAGCAGTTTAGTTCAGGACCCCTCCTACAATGAGCAGTTCTTC. It yields the protein CASSLVQDPSYNEQFF.

This chain joins TRBV5-8 and TRBJ1-2, with a possible D match to TRBD1 (6 bases). CDR3 length: 13 residues. The V and J ends lost 3 bases and 5 bases respectively, with 11 bases between them. CDR1 and CDR2 (germline): SGHTS, YDEGEE. The CDR3 coding sequence is TGTGCCAGCAGCTCAGGGGAACCATATGGCTACACCTTC. Its protein product is CASSSGEPYGYTF.

This chain joins TRBV27 and TRBJ2-7; TRBD2 aligns across 11 bases. The germline CDR1 and CDR2 sequences are MNHEY and SMNVEV (reference sequence). J lost 0 bases, V lost 4 bases, and 8 bases had no gene match. The CDR3 covers 17 residues. Here the CDR3 reads CASSSVLAGGPSYEQYF. The CDR3 DNA reads as TGTGCCAGCAGTTCAGTTTTAGCGGGAGGGCCCTCCTACGAGCAGTACTTC.

In regard to this clone: The same CDR3 can be traced to other DNA sequences in this sample. The V call is TRBV27, the J call TRBJ2-7; 10 nucleotides match TRBD2. V gave up 3 bases and J gave up 4 bases; unmatched junction bases: 3. The CDR3 totals 14 residues. From germline, CDR1 is MNHEY and CDR2 SMNVEV (reference sequence). The CDR3: CASSLRTSGYEQYF. CDR3 sequence (DNA): TGTGCCAGCAGTTTGAGGACTAGCGGATACGAGCAGTACTTC.

The chain recombines TRBV27 with TRBJ1-1; perhaps TRBD1 as D (5 bases). The germline V gene encodes CDR1 MNHEY and CDR2 SMNVEV (reference sequence). The V end lost 7 bases, the J end lost 3 bases, and 15 bases lay between the germline ends. The CDR3 is made up of 14 amino acids. CDR3 loop: CASTLGVGDTEAFF. DNA of the CDR3: TGTGCCAGCACTCTAGGGGTAGGGGACACTGAAGCTTTCTTT.

This rearrangement joins TRBV7-6 to TRBJ2-3; D gene unclear. CDR3 length equals 14 residues. Trimming stripped 1 base from V and 4 bases from J, with 9 bases between. CDR1 is SGHVS and CDR2 is FNYEAQ in the germline V gene. The CDR3 sequence is CASSLGPSPDTQYF. CDR3 nucleotide sequence: TGTGCCAGCAGCTTAGGTCCATCCCCAGATACGCAGTATTTT.

V usage is TRBV28 and J usage is TRBJ2-2, with TRBD1 matching over 9 bases. Trimming cost V 6 bases and J 6 bases; bases outside gene matches: 8. Germline values: CDR1 MDHEN, CDR2 SYDVKM. This CDR3 comprises 15 residues. The CDR3 sequence: CASSPGTGLPGELFF. In DNA, the CDR3 is TGTGCCAGCAGCCCCGGGACAGGGCTCCCCGGGGAGCTGTTTTTT.

The chain combines TRBV11-2 with TRBJ2-5; D call uncertain. Germline CDR1 and CDR2: SGHAT and FQNNGV. The CDR3 is 11 residues long. V was trimmed by 1 base and J by 9 bases, leaving 6 bases between them. This chain's CDR3 is CASSLGEPQYF. The DNA of the CDR3 is TGTGCCAGCAGCTTAGGAGAACCCCAGTACTTC.

The chain has TRBV9 and TRBJ2-1, with 12 bases matching TRBD2. The CDR3 runs to 15 residues. CDR1 and CDR2 from the germline V gene are SGDLS and YYNGEE. Trimming took 0 bases from V and 7 from J; bases not matched to a gene: 2. CDR3 residues: CASSVASGRVNEQFF. The CDR3 coding sequence is TGTGCCAGCAGCGTAGCTAGCGGGAGGGTGAATGAGCAGTTCTTC.

This chain connects TRBV27 to TRBJ2-1; TRBD2 agrees at 7 bases. Germline lookup yields CDR1 MNHEY and CDR2 SMNVEV (reference sequence). Trimming removed 8 bases from V and 7 bases from J; junction bases left unmatched: 8. The CDR3 covers 13 residues. CDR3 sequence: CASCGLVRNEQFF. CDR3 sequence (DNA): TGTGCCAGCTGTGGACTAGTTCGGAATGAGCAGTTCTTC.

In this sample, this clone turned up a few times. This chain joins TRBV2 and TRBJ2-1; 10 bases fit TRBD2. Trimming removed 6 bases from V and 9 bases from J; junction bases left unmatched: 11. The germline gives CDR1 SNHLY, CDR2 FYNNEI. This CDR3 has 15 amino acids. The CDR3 DNA is TGTGCCAGCAGCGCCGGGACTAGCGCTGCCCCTGAGCAGTTCTTC. It specifies CASSAGTSAAPEQFF.

The J gene is TRBJ2-5, the V gene TRBV10-3, with D perhaps TRBD2 (5 bases). This CDR3 has 15 amino acids. Germline-derived CDR1 and CDR2 are ENHRY and SYGVKD. The V gene lost 3 bases and the J gene lost 1 base, with 12 bases spanning the gap. CDR3 nucleotide sequence: TGTGCCATCAGTGAAGTGGCGGGTGGCCAAGAGACCCAGTACTTC. It yields the protein CAISEVAGGQETQYF.

A note on this clone: The same CDR3 can be traced to other DNA sequences in this sample. The V gene is TRBV9, the J gene TRBJ2-7; D is ambiguous. CDR1 and CDR2 (germline): SGDLS, YYNGEE. V was pared by 0 bases and J by 2 bases, with 9 bases between. This CDR3 has 14 amino acids. This CDR3 reads CASSVGAGAYEQYF. DNA of the CDR3: TGTGCCAGCAGCGTAGGGGCAGGAGCCTACGAGCAGTACTTC. The complete variable domain, with remaining parts taken from reference TRBV9 and TRBJ2-7, reads DSGVTQTPKHLITATGQRVTLRCSPRSGDLSVYWYQQSLDQGLQFLIQYYNGEERAKGNILERFSAQQFPDLHSELNLSSLELGDSALYFCASSVGAGAYEQYFGPGTRLTVT.

The genes are TRBV5-4 and TRBJ1-1; D possibly corresponds to TRBD1 (5 bases). Trimming shortened V by 1 base and J by 2 bases, and 9 bases separated the two germline ends. CDR1 and CDR2 from the germline V gene are SGHNT and YYREEE (reference sequence). The CDR3 extends over 14 amino acids. CDR3: CASSLWGRNTEAFF. CDR3 nucleotide sequence: TGTGCCAGCAGCTTGTGGGGCAGAAACACTGAAGCTTTCTTT. The full variable domain, in which reference TRBV5-4 and TRBJ1-1 provide the parts outside the CDR3, is ETGVTQSPTHLIKTRGQQVTLRCSSQSGHNTVSWYQQALGQGPQFIFQYYREEENGRGNFPPRFSGLQFPNYSSELNVNALELDDSALYLCASSLWGRNTEAFFGQGTRLTVV.

J is TRBJ2-1 and V is TRBV27; TRBD2 aligns across 9 bases. Per germline, CDR1 MNHEY and CDR2 SMNVEV (reference sequence). This CDR3 has 14 residues. J gave up 6 bases and V 7 bases, and 7 bases lay outside the gene matches. For the CDR3, the DNA is TGTGCCAGCAACCCTCGACTAGCGGCCAATGAGCAGTTCTTC. It specifies CASNPRLAANEQFF.

The chain couples TRBV9 to TRBJ2-1; no definite D call. Trimming shortened V by 2 bases and J by 3 bases, and 9 bases separated the two germline ends. The length of the CDR3 is 14 residues. Germline assignment: CDR1 SGDLS and CDR2 YYNGEE. CDR3 nucleotide sequence: TGTGCCAGCAGCGTGAACTTAGACTACAATGAGCAGTTCTTC. Residues: CASSVNLDYNEQFF.

The rearrangement uses TRBV4-2 and TRBJ2-3; maybe TRBD2 (6 bases). The CDR3 is made up of 16 amino acids. The ends were cut back, 3 bases at V and 4 bases at J, with 17 bases in the middle. CDR1 LGHNA and CDR2 YNFKEQ come from the germline V gene. The CDR3 sequence: CASSQEGPSTPDTQYF. The CDR3 nucleotides are TGTGCCAGCAGCCAGGAGGGACCTTCAACCCCAGATACGCAGTATTTT.

The chain has TRBV5-1 and TRBJ2-7; 8 nucleotides agree with TRBD1. The CDR3 totals 14 residues. CDR1 is SGHRS, CDR2 YFSETQ, per germline. V shed 4 bases, J shed 7 bases, and the junction held 10 bases outside the gene matches. CDR3 in amino acids: CASSRRTGQGEQYF. CDR3 nucleotides: TGCGCCAGCAGCCGCAGGACAGGGCAAGGAGAGCAGTACTTC.

J is TRBJ1-3 and V is TRBV4-3; a possible D gene is TRBD1 (6 bases). The V gene lost 4 bases and the J gene lost 6 bases, with 16 bases spanning the gap. The germline gives CDR1 LGHNA, CDR2 YSLEER. The CDR3 runs 15 residues. CDR3 sequence: CASSPATGRLNTIYF. CDR3 coding DNA: TGCGCCAGCAGCCCCGCCACAGGGAGACTAAACACCATATATTTT.

The chain is built from TRBV6-4 and TRBJ2-2; TRBD2 matches at 10 bases. The CDR3 is made up of 17 amino acids. Trimming removed 2 bases from V and 6 bases from J; junction bases left unmatched: 9. The germline V gene has CDR1 MRHNA and CDR2 SNTAGT. The CDR3 loop is CASSDNFLAGVSGELFF. The CDR3, as DNA: TGTGCCAGCAGTGACAATTTCCTAGCGGGAGTTTCCGGGGAGCTGTTTTTT.

This chain uses TRBV4-1 with TRBJ2-7; TRBD2 is a possible D gene (6 bases). Germline-derived CDR1 and CDR2 are MGHRA and YSYEKL. V was clipped by 9 bases and J by 0 bases, with 15 bases between them. CDR3 size: 14 residues. CDR3 DNA: TGCGCCAGTTCGTTGAGAGCGGGCTCCTACGAGCAGTACTTC. Amino acids: CASSLRAGSYEQYF.

This clone was seen a few times. CDR3 bases: TGTGCCAGCAGTGCCGAACTAGCGGACTCCTACAATGAGCAGTTCTTC. Translated, it gives CASSAELADSYNEQFF. V gene TRBV27 combines with J gene TRBJ2-1; 8 bases agree with TRBD2. The CDR3 length is 16 residues. J lost 0 bases, V lost 5 bases, and 6 bases had no gene match. Looked up from germline, CDR1 is MNHEY and CDR2 is SMNVEV (reference sequence).

The V gene is TRBV7-3, the J gene TRBJ2-3; no reliable D call. Germline V gene data show CDR1 as SGHTA and CDR2 as FQGTGA. This CDR3 is built from 15 residues. V lost 4 bases and J 0 bases, leaving 11 bases between the germline ends. The CDR3 loop is CASSSSLASTDTQYF. DNA of the CDR3: TGTGCCAGCAGCTCCTCTCTGGCAAGCACAGATACGCAGTATTTT.

The J gene is TRBJ1-1, the V gene TRBV7-9; D is possibly TRBD1 (5 bases). The CDR3 spans 16 residues. Looked up from germline, CDR1 is SEHNR and CDR2 is FQNEAQ (reference sequence). The ends were cut back, 2 bases at V and 3 bases at J, with 16 bases in the middle. CDR3 nucleotides: TGTGCCAGCAGCTTAATCTACGGGGCCGGGGACACTGAAGCTTTCTTT. This sequence encodes CASSLIYGAGDTEAFF.

This clone was seen a single time. The chain links TRBV5-4 to TRBJ1-1; D gene ambiguous. The V gene's germline CDR1 is SGHNT and CDR2 YYREEE (reference sequence). The V gene lost 2 bases and the J gene lost 0 bases, with 5 bases spanning the gap. The CDR3 has 13 amino acids. CDR3 residues: CASSLRMNTEAFF. The CDR3 coding sequence is TGTGCCAGCAGCTTACGGATGAACACTGAAGCTTTCTTT.